The present T cell receptor (beta chain) was sequenced within a study of spatial heterogeneity in lung cancer. The time point here: sample taken at primary tumor resection. Many counts were recorded for this clonotype. MiXCR, applied by TCRdb to the 5' RACE reads, yields one record per CDR3 protein. This sample has roughly 80,000 distinct CDR3 sequences; around 7.8% occur once, and the top ten carry about 7%. The receptor was derived from a male donor with early-stage non-small cell lung cancer. The specimen was PBMCs, collected at surgery.

The CDR3 coding sequence is TGCGCCAGCAGCTTGTCTCCCCGGGACACCTCCTACGAGCAGTACTTC. Amino acids: CASSLSPRDTSYEQYF. The chain is built from TRBV5-1 and TRBJ2-7, with D perhaps TRBD1 (6 bases). Germline-derived CDR1 and CDR2 are SGHRS and YFSETQ. This CDR3 spans 16 amino acids. V gave up 1 base and J gave up 0 bases, with 14 bases separating them.